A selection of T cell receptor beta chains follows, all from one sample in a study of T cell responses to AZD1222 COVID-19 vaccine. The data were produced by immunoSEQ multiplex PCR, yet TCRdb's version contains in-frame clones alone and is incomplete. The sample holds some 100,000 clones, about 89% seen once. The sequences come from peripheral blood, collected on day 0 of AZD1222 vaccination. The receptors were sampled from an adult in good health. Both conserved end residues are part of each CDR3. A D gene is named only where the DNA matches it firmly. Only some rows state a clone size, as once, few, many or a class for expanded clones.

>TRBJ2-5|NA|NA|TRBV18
CASSPRIGETQYF
TGTGCCAGCTCACCAAGGATTGGGGAGACCCAGTACTTC
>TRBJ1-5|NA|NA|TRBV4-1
CPSSHAGSFNQPQHF
TGCCCCAGCAGCCACGCCGGTAGCTTTAATCAGCCCCAGCATTTT
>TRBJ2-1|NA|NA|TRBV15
CATSRDLGSFGNEQFF
TGTGCCACCAGCAGAGATCTAGGGAGTTTTGGGAATGAGCAGTTCTTC
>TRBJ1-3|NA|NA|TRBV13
CASTAPGSSGNTIYF
TGTGCCAGCACCGCCCCAGGGAGCTCTGGAAACACCATATATTTT
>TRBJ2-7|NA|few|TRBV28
CASSLGRTEQYF
TGTGCCAGCAGTTTAGGGAGGACAGAGCAGTACTTC
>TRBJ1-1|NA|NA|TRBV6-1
CASSEAPTELEAFF
TGTGCCAGCAGTGAAGCCCCGACAGAGCTGGAGGCTTTCTTT
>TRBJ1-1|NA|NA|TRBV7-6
CASSTSGTEAFF
TGTGCCAGCAGCACAAGCGGCACTGAAGCTTTCTTT
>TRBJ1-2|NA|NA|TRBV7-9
CASSRDQPNGYTF
TGTGCCAGCAGCCGGGATCAGCCTAACGGCTACACCTTC
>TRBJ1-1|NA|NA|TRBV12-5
CASGSLLVSAAGAFF
TGTGCTAGTGGCTCGCTTCTTGTTTCGGCCGCCGGAGCTTTCTTT
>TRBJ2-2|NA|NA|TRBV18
CASSLLGQVNTGELFF
TGTGCCAGCTCACTGCTAGGCCAGGTGAACACCGGGGAGCTGTTTTTT
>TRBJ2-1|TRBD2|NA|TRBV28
CASRQKGLGSPHEQFF
TGTGCCAGCAGGCAGAAGGGACTAGGTTCCCCCCATGAGCAGTTCTTC
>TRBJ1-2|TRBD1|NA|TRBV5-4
CASRVYGTGLVGYTF
TGTGCCAGCAGGGTGTATGGGACAGGGTTAGTTGGCTACACCTTC
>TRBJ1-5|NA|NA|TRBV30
CAWSVRENNQPQHF
TGTGCCTGGAGTGTACGAGAAAACAATCAGCCCCAGCATTTT
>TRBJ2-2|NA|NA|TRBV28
CASSSGLITGELFF
TGTGCCAGCAGTTCCGGACTTATCACCGGGGAGCTGTTTTTT
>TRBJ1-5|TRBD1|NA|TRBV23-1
CASSHAGTGYFKRHF
TGCGCCAGCAGTCACGCCGGGACAGGATACTTCAAGCGGCATTTT
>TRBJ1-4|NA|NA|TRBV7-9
CASSITQGIEKLFF
TGTGCCAGCAGCATCACTCAGGGAATCGAAAAACTGTTTTTT
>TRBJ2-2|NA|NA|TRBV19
CASSIARAAWTGELFF
TGTGCCAGTAGTATCGCCCGGGCCGCCTGGACCGGGGAGCTGTTTTTT
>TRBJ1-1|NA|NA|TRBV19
CASSLEGLGEAFF
TGTGCCAGTAGTTTAGAGGGCTTGGGGGAAGCTTTCTTT
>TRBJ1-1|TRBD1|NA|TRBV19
CASSTTTGWTEAFF
TGTGCCAGTAGTACCACGACAGGGTGGACTGAAGCTTTCTTT
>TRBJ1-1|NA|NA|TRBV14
CASSLLGRGLATEAFF
TGTGCCAGCAGCCTTCTGGGGAGGGGGTTGGCCACTGAAGCTTTCTTT
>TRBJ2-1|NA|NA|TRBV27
CASSQGREQFF
TGTGCCAGCAGTCAGGGACGTGAGCAGTTCTTC
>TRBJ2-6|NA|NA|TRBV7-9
CASRPRRAGANVLTF
TGTGCCAGCAGACCGAGAAGAGCTGGGGCCAACGTCCTGACTTTC
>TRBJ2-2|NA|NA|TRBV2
CASSEGQATGELFF
TGTGCCAGCAGTGAAGGTCAGGCCACCGGGGAGCTGTTTTTT
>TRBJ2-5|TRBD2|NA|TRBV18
CASSPSLASGGQETQYF
TGTGCCAGCTCACCATCTTTGGCTAGCGGGGGTCAAGAGACCCAGTACTTC
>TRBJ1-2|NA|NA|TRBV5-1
CASSLANYGYTF
TGCGCCAGCAGCTTGGCGAACTATGGCTACACCTTC
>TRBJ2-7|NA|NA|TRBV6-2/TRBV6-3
CASSYLAPIPYEQYF
TGTGCCAGCAGTTACCTTGCACCGATACCCTACGAGCAGTACTTC
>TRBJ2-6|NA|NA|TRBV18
CASSPPQAGANVLTF
TGTGCCAGCTCACCACCCCAGGCGGGGGCCAACGTCCTGACTTTC
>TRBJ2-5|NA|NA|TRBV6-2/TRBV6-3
CASSYDSGKETQYF
TGTGCCAGCAGTTACGATTCAGGGAAAGAGACCCAGTACTTC
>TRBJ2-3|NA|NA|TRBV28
CASSPPPRTSRITDTQYF
TGTGCCAGCAGTCCACCCCCCCGTACTAGCAGGATCACAGATACGCAGTATTTT
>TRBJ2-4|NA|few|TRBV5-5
CASSWGQGMKNIQYF
TGTGCCAGCAGCTGGGGTCAGGGAATGAAAAACATTCAGTACTTC
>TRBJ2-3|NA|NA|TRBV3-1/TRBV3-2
CASTQGAINTQYF
TGTGCCAGCACCCAGGGCGCGATTAATACGCAGTATTTT
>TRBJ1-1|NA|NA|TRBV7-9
CASRGAPPNTEAFF
TGTGCCAGCAGAGGGGCCCCTCCGAACACTGAAGCTTTCTTT
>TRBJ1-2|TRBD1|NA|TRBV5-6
CASSLGRSQGVPNYGYTF
TGTGCCAGCAGCTTAGGAAGAAGCCAGGGGGTACCTAACTATGGCTACACCTTC
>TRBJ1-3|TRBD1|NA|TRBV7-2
CASSSGQGYSGNTIYF
TGTGCCAGCAGCTCCGGACAGGGCTACTCTGGAAACACCATATATTTT
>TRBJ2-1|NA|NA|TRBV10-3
CAISDQGSLYNEQFF
TGTGCCATCAGTGACCAGGGATCCTTGTACAATGAGCAGTTCTTC
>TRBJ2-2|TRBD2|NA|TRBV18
CASSGTSNTGELFF
TGTGCCAGCTCGGGGACTAGCAACACCGGGGAGCTGTTTTTT
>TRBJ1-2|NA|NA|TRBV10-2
CASSSGGRQHSGYGYTF
TGCGCCAGCAGCAGCGGGGGGAGACAGCACTCTGGCTATGGCTACACCTTC
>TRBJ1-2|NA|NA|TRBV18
CASSRDTSNYGYTF
TGTGCCAGCTCCCGGGACACATCTAACTATGGCTACACCTTC
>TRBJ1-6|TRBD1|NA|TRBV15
CATSRLSRDRAPSPLHF
TGTGCCACCAGCAGACTCTCCCGGGACAGAGCGCCTTCACCCCTCCACTTT
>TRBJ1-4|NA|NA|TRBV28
CASSSTSPGEKLFF
TGTGCCAGCAGTTCGACGTCCCCGGGGGAAAAACTGTTTTTT
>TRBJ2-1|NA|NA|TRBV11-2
CASSGSGVTYNEQFF
TGTGCCAGCAGTGGGTCGGGAGTGACCTACAATGAGCAGTTCTTC
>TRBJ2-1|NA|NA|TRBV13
CVSSLTRANEQFF
TGTGTCAGCAGCTTAACCAGGGCCAATGAGCAGTTCTTC
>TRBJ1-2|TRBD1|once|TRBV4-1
CASSNNRGRKDGYTF
TGCGCCAGCAGCAATAACAGGGGCAGGAAAGATGGCTACACCTTC
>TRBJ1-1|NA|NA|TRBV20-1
CSVSGSTEAFF
TGCAGTGTCTCCGGGAGCACTGAAGCTTTCTTT